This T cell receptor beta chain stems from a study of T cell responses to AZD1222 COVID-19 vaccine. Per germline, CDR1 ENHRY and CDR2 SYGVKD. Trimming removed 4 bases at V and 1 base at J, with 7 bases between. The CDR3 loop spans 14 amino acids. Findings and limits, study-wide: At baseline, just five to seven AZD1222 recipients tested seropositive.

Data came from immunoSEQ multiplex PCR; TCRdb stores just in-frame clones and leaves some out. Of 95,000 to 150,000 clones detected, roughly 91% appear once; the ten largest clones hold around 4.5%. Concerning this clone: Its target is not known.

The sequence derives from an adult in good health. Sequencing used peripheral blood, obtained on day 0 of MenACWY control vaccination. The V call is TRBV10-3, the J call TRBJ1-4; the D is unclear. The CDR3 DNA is TGTGCCATCAGTGCCAGCGGAACTAATGAAAAACTGTTTTTT. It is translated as CAISASGTNEKLFF.